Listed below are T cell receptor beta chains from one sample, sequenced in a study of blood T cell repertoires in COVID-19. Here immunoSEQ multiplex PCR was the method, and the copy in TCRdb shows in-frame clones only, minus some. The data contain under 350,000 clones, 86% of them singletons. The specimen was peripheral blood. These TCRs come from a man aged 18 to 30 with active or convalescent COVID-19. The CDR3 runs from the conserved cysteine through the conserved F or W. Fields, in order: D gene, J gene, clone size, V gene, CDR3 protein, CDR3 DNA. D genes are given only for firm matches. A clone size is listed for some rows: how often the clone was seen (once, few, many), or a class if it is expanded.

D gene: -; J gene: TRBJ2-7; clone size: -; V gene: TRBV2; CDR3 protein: CASSESVARRSYEQYF; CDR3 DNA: TGTGCCAGCAGTGAATCGGTAGCCAGGAGGTCCTACGAGCAGTACTTC
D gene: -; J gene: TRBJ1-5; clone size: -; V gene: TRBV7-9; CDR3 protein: CASSPRGGEGQPQHF; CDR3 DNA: TGTGCCAGCAGCCCTCGGGGGGGGGAAGGGCAGCCCCAGCATTTT
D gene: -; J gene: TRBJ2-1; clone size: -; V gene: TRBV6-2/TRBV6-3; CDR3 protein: CASSLYDEQFF; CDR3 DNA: TGTGCCAGCAGCCTCTATGATGAGCAGTTCTTC
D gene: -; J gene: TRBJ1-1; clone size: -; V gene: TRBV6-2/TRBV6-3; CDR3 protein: CASSRGGEAFF; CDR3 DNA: TGTGCCAGCAGCCGGGGAGGTGAAGCTTTCTTT
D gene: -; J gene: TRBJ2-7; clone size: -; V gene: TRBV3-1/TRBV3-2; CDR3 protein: CASSQNLSPYEQYF; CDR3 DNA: TGTGCCAGCAGCCAAAACCTATCCCCCTACGAGCAGTACTTC
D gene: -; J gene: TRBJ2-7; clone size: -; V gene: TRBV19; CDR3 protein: CASSIGLRLEQYF; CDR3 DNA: TGTGCCAGTAGTATCGGACTCCGGTTGGAGCAGTACTTC
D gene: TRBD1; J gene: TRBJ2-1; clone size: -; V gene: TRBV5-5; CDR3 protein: CASSFTGQGENSEQFF; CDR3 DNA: TGTGCCAGCAGCTTTACTGGACAGGGGGAAAATAGTGAGCAGTTCTTC
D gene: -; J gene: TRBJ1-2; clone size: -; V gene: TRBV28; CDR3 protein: CASSLGTGSTYGYTF; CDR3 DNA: TGTGCCAGCAGTTTAGGTACAGGAAGTACCTATGGCTACACCTTC
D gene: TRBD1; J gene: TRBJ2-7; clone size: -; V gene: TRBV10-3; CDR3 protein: CAISSTGGTYEQYF; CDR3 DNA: TGTGCCATCAGTTCGACAGGGGGAACGTACGAGCAGTACTTC
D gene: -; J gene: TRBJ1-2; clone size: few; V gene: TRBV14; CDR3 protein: CASSQEGQYGYTF; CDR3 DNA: TGTGCCAGCAGCCAAGAGGGCCAGTATGGCTACACCTTC
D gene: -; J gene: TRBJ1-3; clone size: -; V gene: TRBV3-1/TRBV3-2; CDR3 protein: CASSQVDTSLGNTIYF; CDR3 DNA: TGTGCCAGCAGCCAAGTCGACACTTCCCTTGGTAACACCATATATTTT
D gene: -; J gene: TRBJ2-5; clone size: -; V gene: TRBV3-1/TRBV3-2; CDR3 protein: CASSQEGWALQETQYF; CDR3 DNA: TGTGCCAGCAGCCAAGAAGGTTGGGCTTTACAAGAGACCCAGTACTTC
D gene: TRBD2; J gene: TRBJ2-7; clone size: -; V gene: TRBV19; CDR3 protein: CASLAGDEQYF; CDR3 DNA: TGTGCCAGTCTAGCGGGAGACGAGCAGTACTTC
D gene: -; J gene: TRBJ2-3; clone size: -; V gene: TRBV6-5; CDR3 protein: CASSPNRVTTDTQYF; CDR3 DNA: TGTGCCAGCAGCCCAAACAGGGTTACCACAGATACGCAGTATTTT
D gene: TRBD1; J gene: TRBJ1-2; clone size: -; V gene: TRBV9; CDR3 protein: CASSVSGGTYGYTF; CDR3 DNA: TGTGCCAGCAGCGTATCAGGGGGAACCTATGGCTACACCTTC
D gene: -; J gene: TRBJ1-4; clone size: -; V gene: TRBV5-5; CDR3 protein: CASNYLQGPSEKLFF; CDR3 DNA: TGTGCCAGCAACTACTTACAGGGTCCGTCTGAAAAACTGTTTTTT
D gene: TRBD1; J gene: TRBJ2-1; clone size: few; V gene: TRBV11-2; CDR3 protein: CASSLLAGGFVNEQFF; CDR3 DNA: TGTGCCAGCAGCTTATTGGCAGGGGGCTTCGTCAATGAGCAGTTCTTC
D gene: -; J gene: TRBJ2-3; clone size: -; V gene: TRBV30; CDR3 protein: CAWSASGGADTQYF; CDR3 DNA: TGTGCCTGGAGTGCGTCCGGGGGAGCAGATACGCAGTATTTT
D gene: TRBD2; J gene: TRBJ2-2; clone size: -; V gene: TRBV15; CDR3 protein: CATSRESGLAVFTGELFF; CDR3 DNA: TGTGCCACCAGCAGAGAGTCCGGACTAGCGGTCTTCACCGGGGAGCTGTTTTTT
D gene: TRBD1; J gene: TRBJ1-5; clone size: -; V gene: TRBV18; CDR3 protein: CASSPGQGTGSNQPQHF; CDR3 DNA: TGTGCCAGCTCACCGGGACAGGGGACGGGAAGCAATCAGCCCCAGCATTTT
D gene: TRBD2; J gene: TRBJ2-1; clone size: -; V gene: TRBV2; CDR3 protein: CASRDSSGKNYNEQFF; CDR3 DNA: TGTGCCAGCAGGGATTCTAGCGGGAAGAACTACAATGAGCAGTTCTTC
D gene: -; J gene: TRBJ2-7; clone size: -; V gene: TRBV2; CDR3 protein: CASHKLPYEQYF; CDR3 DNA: TGTGCCAGCCATAAGCTCCCCTACGAGCAGTACTTC
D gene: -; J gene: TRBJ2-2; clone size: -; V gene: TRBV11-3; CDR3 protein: CASSPGTGELFF; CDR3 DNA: TGTGCCAGCAGCCCAGGGACCGGGGAGCTGTTTTTT
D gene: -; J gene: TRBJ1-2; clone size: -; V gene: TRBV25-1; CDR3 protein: CASSEGDRGGYTF; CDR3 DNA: TGTGCCAGCAGTGAAGGCGACCGCGGTGGCTACACCTTC
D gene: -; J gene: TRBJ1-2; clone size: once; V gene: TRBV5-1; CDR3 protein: CASSLRSGENYGYTF; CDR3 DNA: TGCGCCAGCAGCTTGAGGTCAGGGGAGAACTATGGCTACACCTTC
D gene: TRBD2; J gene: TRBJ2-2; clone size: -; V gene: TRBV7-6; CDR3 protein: CASSLRLAANTGELFF; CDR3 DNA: TGTGCCAGCAGCTTACGACTAGCGGCGAACACCGGGGAGCTGTTTTTT
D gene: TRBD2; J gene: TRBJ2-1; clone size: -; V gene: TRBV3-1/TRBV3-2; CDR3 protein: CASSRRMAGEGEQFF; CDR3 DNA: TGTGCCAGCAGCAGAAGGATGGCGGGAGAAGGGGAGCAGTTCTTC